A single sample is the source of the 13 T cell receptor beta chains below, sequenced in a study of cytomegalovirus exposure and HLA in healthy donors. PCR amplification relied on 60 Vbeta primers (plus 13 Jbeta primers). This table comes from immunoSEQ multiplex PCR, and its TCRdb copy is limited to in-frame clones, with some not included. Here the sample spans 130,000 to 150,000 clones, about 79% being singletons. The sample comprised PBMCs. The receptors shown here come from a young woman in good health and CMV-seronegative.

The chain uses TRBV4-3 and TRBJ1-2; D is possibly TRBD1 (5 bases). The length of the CDR3 is 14 residues. V gave up 1 base and J gave up 6 bases, with 12 bases separating them. CDR1 LGHNA and CDR2 YSLEER come from the germline V gene. The CDR3 DNA is TGCGCCAGCAGCCAAGGGGGGGAGGGGCATGGCTACACCTTC. Translated, it gives CASSQGGEGHGYTF.

This chain connects TRBV6-5 to TRBJ2-2, with a tentative D call TRBD1 (6 bases). There are 14 residues in the CDR3. The germline V and J ends were trimmed by 2 bases and 5 bases, with 9 bases remaining between them. From germline, CDR1 is MNHEY and CDR2 SVGAGI. This chain's CDR3 is CASSYATGTGELFF. The CDR3 DNA reads as TGTGCCAGCAGTTACGCTACAGGGACCGGGGAGCTGTTTTTT.

The chain recombines TRBV10-3 with TRBJ2-1; 11 nucleotides align to TRBD2. CDR1 and CDR2 from the germline V gene are ENHRY and SYGVKD. V lost 4 bases to trimming and J lost 3 bases; unmatched junction nucleotides: 5. CDR3 length: 16 residues. CDR3 loop: CAISGASGGNYNEQFF. The DNA for the CDR3 is TGTGCCATCAGTGGGGCTAGCGGGGGGAACTACAATGAGCAGTTCTTC.

This clone appeared a single time. V gene TRBV5-4 combines with J gene TRBJ2-1; 7 bases agree with TRBD2. This CDR3 region has 16 residues. Trimming removed 0 bases from V and 0 bases from J; junction bases left unmatched: 3. CDR1 is SGHNT, CDR2 YYREEE, per germline (reference sequence). CDR3 DNA: TGTGCCAGCAGCTTGGGGGGGGGAGGCTCCTACAATGAGCAGTTCTTC. Its protein is CASSLGGGGSYNEQFF.

CDR3 in DNA: TGTGCCAGCAGCTTGGTCCTTTCCCTTAATGAGCAGTTCTTC. Its protein is CASSLVLSLNEQFF. This sequence joins TRBV5-5 and TRBJ2-1; the D is unclear. Germline lookup yields CDR1 SGHKS and CDR2 YYEKEE (reference sequence). V dropped 0 bases and J dropped 7 bases, with 11 bases sitting between them. The CDR3 runs 14 residues.

The V call is TRBV29-1, the J call TRBJ1-4; 11 bases map to TRBD1. CDR3 length: 14 amino acids. V was clipped by 8 bases and J by 8 bases; unmatched bases: 10. Germline values: CDR1 SQVTM, CDR2 ANQGSEA. Here the CDR3 DNA reads TGCAGCATCCGTGGGACAGGGGGACCCGAAAAACTGTTTTTT. It codes for CSIRGTGGPEKLFF.

This clone was recorded a few times. The gene calls are TRBV25-1 and TRBJ2-1; 14 nucleotides align to TRBD2. CDR1 and CDR2 (germline): MGHDK, SYGVNS. The V and J ends lost 3 bases and 9 bases, in that order; junction bases with no gene match: 4. The CDR3 spans 15 residues. CDR3 bases: TGTGCCAGCAGTGACGGGACTAGCGGGGGAAGTGAGCAGTTCTTC. Its protein product is CASSDGTSGGSEQFF.

The chain links TRBV4-1 to TRBJ1-5, with D perhaps TRBD1 (6 bases). The CDR3 spans 17 residues. The ends were cut back, 0 bases at V and 4 bases at J, with 16 bases in the middle. Germline CDR1 MGHRA, CDR2 YSYEKL. CDR3 sequence (DNA): TGCGCCAGCAGCCAAGAGTTCGGGGCAGGGGCTAATCAGCCCCAGCATTTT. Protein sequence: CASSQEFGAGANQPQHF.

V is TRBV5-4 and J is TRBJ2-7; TRBD1 might be the D (6 bases). The CDR3 length is 13 residues. CDR1 and CDR2 from the germline V gene are SGHNT and YYREEE (reference sequence). Trimming cost V 4 bases and J 5 bases, with 13 bases left between them. The CDR3 reads CASSPGTSDEQYF. The CDR3 nucleotides are TGTGCCAGCAGCCCCGGGACATCGGACGAGCAGTACTTC.

The chain has TRBV6-1 and TRBJ1-3, with TRBD1 matching over 9 bases. The CDR3 length is 16 residues. The junction had 4 bases not matched to a gene; V was cut back by 1 base and J by 3 bases. Germline V CDR1 and CDR2: MNHNS, SASEGT. CDR3 in DNA: TGTGCCAGCAGTGAAGTGGGGACAGGGAATGGAAACACCATATATTTT. Translated, it gives CASSEVGTGNGNTIYF.

This clone was observed a handful of times. This sequence joins TRBV5-4 and TRBJ2-1; TRBD2 agrees at 8 bases. Per the germline V gene, CDR1 is SGHNT and CDR2 is YYREEE (reference sequence). The CDR3 length is 15 residues. The trim removed 0 bases at V and 5 bases at J, leaving 4 bases unmatched. The CDR3 spells CASSLAPLADNEQFF. The CDR3 DNA sequence: TGTGCCAGCAGCTTGGCCCCACTAGCGGACAATGAGCAGTTCTTC.

J is TRBJ1-2 and V is TRBV9, with no clear D. The CDR3 is 16 residues long. The ends were cut back, 4 bases at V and 3 bases at J, with 19 bases in the middle. In germline, CDR1 is SGDLS, CDR2 YYNGEE. CDR3 nucleotides: TGTGCCAGCAGCCCGCTGCTTACGGGTATAGACTATGGCTACACCTTC. Residues: CASSPLLTGIDYGYTF.

The chain links TRBV11-2 to TRBJ1-2, with D tentatively TRBD1 (6 bases). The CDR3 is made up of 14 amino acids. Trimming took off 3 bases at V and 4 bases at J, with 12 bases between the two ends. Germline loops: CDR1 SGHAT, CDR2 FQNNGV. The CDR3 loop is CASSFSQGRYGYTF. The DNA of the CDR3 is TGTGCCAGCAGCTTCTCACAGGGACGCTATGGCTACACCTTC.